Listed below are T cell receptor beta chains from one sample, sequenced in a study of T cell repertoires in cytomegalovirus infection. These receptors have no known antigen. TCRdb recomputed calls from the reads with MiXCR, one row per CDR3 protein. The repertoire holds approximately 1,000,000 distinct CDR3 sequences, around 30% seen once, with more than 13% in the top ten. Sequences were derived from cultured CD8+ T cells from PBMCs, sampled from culture after CMV antigen stimulation. These receptor sequences come from a human donor in good health (CMV status not recorded). Some clones in this sample may be carry-over from other donors' samples. The CDR3 runs from the conserved cysteine through the conserved F or W. A D gene is named only where the DNA matches it firmly. Not all rows give a size; the values are once, few, many and, for expanded clones, a class.

TRBV27	TRBJ2-1	few	.	CASSSTDSGFLNEQFF	TGTGCCAGCAGTTCTACAGACAGTGGATTTCTCAATGAGCAGTTCTTC
TRBV9	TRBJ1-2	few	.	CASSESSYGYTF	TGTGCCAGCAGCGAGTCCAGCTATGGCTACACCTTC
TRBV28	TRBJ2-1	few	.	CASSLQGRYNEQFF	TGTGCCAGCAGTTTACAGGGCCGATACAATGAGCAGTTCTTC
TRBV20-1	TRBJ1-2	few	.	CSARDLGSPYGYTF	TGCAGTGCTAGAGATTTGGGGTCCCCATATGGCTACACCTTC
TRBV15	TRBJ2-1	.	.	CATSRDPTAYNEQFF	TGTGCCACCAGCAGAGATCCCACAGCTTACAATGAGCAGTTCTTC
TRBV7-9	TRBJ1-2	.	TRBD1	CASSPSGDSYGYTF	TGTGCCAGCAGCCCCAGTGGGGACAGCTATGGCTACACCTTC
TRBV25-1	TRBJ1-4	many	.	CASSEYGGGKLREKLFF	TGTGCCAGCAGTGAATATGGGGGTGGTAAGCTTCGTGAAAAACTGTTTTTT
TRBV4-3	TRBJ2-1	.	.	CASSQETGPYNEQFF	TGCGCCAGCAGCCAAGAAACGGGTCCCTACAATGAGCAGTTCTTC
TRBV6-2/TRBV6-3	TRBJ2-1	few	TRBD2	CASSSPWGGHEQFF	TGTGCCAGCAGTTCCCCGTGGGGGGGACATGAGCAGTTCTTC
TRBV28	TRBJ1-2	.	.	CASRTFLIQRANAYGYTF	TGTGCCAGCCGAACCTTCCTAATCCAGAGGGCAAATGCCTATGGCTACACCTTC
TRBV7-2	TRBJ2-3	many	TRBD1	CASSLVDRGLDTQYF	TGTGCCAGCAGCTTAGTAGACAGGGGGCTGGATACGCAGTATTTT
TRBV19	TRBJ1-5	.	.	CASRSQGPQAKSGRQPQHF	TGTGCCAGTAGGTCGCAGGGGCCCCAGGCAAAGAGTGGGCGTCAGCCCCAGCATTTT
TRBV12-3/TRBV12-4	TRBJ2-1	few	TRBD2	CASSLRGGAHEQFF	TGTGCCAGCAGTTTGCGCGGGGGGGCCCATGAGCAGTTCTTC
TRBV7-9	TRBJ1-2	few	.	CASSLAGLYGYTF	TGTGCCAGCAGCTTGGCCGGACTCTATGGCTACACCTTC
TRBV7-6	TRBJ1-1	many	.	CASSPGIPEAFF	TGTGCCAGCAGTCCGGGTATCCCTGAAGCTTTCTTT
TRBV7-3	TRBJ1-1	few	.	CASSPQAQMNTEAFF	TGTGCCAGCAGCCCTCAGGCTCAGATGAACACTGAAGCTTTCTTT
TRBV27	TRBJ1-1	few	.	CATGWGLGTEAFF	TGTGCCACCGGGTGGGGGTTGGGAACTGAAGCTTTCTTT
TRBV7-9	TRBJ1-5	few	.	CASSLTGQVENQPQHF	TGTGCCAGCAGCTTAACTGGGCAGGTCGAGAATCAGCCCCAGCATTTT
TRBV27	TRBJ2-7	.	.	CASSLNGANYEQYF	TGTGCCAGCAGTTTAAATGGGGCCAACTACGAGCAGTACTTC
TRBV5-4	TRBJ2-5	.	.	CASSSPDWDGRVTQYF	TGTGCCAGCAGCTCCCCCGACTGGGACGGCCGAGTGACCCAGTACTTC
TRBV7-6	TRBJ1-6	few	TRBD1	CASSPRDRENSPLHF	TGTGCCAGCAGCCCCCGGGACAGGGAAAATTCACCCCTCCACTTT
TRBV12-3/TRBV12-4	TRBJ2-3	.	.	CASSLATGLDTQYF	TGTGCCAGCAGTTTAGCTACAGGGTTGGATACGCAGTATTTT
TRBV15	TRBJ1-1	.	.	CATSRDWALNTEAFF	TGTGCCACCAGCAGAGATTGGGCATTAAACACTGAAGCTTTCTTT
TRBV2	TRBJ2-3	.	TRBD2	CASSEERGGGDTQYF	TGTGCCAGCAGTGAAGAGCGGGGGGGCGGAGATACGCAGTATTTT
TRBV25-1	TRBJ2-2	.	.	CASSEPRWAPGELFF	TGTGCCAGCAGTGAACCCCGCTGGGCGCCCGGGGAGCTGTTTTTT
TRBV6-5	TRBJ2-1	few	TRBD2	CASSYGGVNNEQFF	TGTGCCAGCAGTTACGGGGGGGTGAACAATGAGCAGTTCTTC
TRBV14	TRBJ2-5	.	.	CASSQVTAKTQYF	TGTGCCAGCAGCCAAGTAACAGCGAAGACCCAGTACTTC
TRBV7-9	TRBJ2-2	many	.	CGAAPLERNTGELFF	TGTGGAGCAGCTCCTTTGGAGAGGAACACCGGGGAGCTGTTTTTT
TRBV29-1	TRBJ2-2	.	TRBD2	CSVVDVGLAGFTGELFF	TGCAGCGTTGTAGATGTCGGACTAGCGGGGTTCACCGGGGAGCTGTTTTTT
TRBV7-2	TRBJ1-2	many	.	CASTPTNYGYTF	TGTGCCAGCACCCCTACTAACTATGGCTACACCTTC
TRBV6-2/TRBV6-3	TRBJ1-1	.	.	CASSYGFMNTEAFF	TGTGCCAGCAGTTACGGGTTCATGAACACTGAAGCTTTCTTT
TRBV6-5	TRBJ2-3	.	TRBD1	CASSPSPGQGFSGDTQYF	TGTGCCAGCAGCCCCTCACCGGGACAGGGTTTTAGTGGAGATACGCAGTATTTT
TRBV7-9	TRBJ1-1	many	TRBD1	CASSPRQGNTEAFF	TGTGCCAGCAGCCCTAGACAGGGGAACACTGAAGCTTTCTTT
TRBV4-1	TRBJ1-6	few	.	CASSHLQANSPLHF	TGCGCCAGCAGCCACTTACAGGCGAATTCACCCCTCCACTTT
TRBV29-1	TRBJ2-7	few	TRBD1	CSVEDPGQEGYEQYF	TGCAGCGTTGAAGATCCGGGACAGGAGGGGTACGAGCAGTACTTC
TRBV11-2	TRBJ1-2	.	.	CASSSAPQWGIGGYGYTF	TGTGCCAGCAGCTCCGCTCCCCAGTGGGGAATAGGGGGGTATGGCTACACCTTC
TRBV28	TRBJ2-5	.	.	CASSLPAWGETQHF	TGTGCCAGCAGTCTCCCAGCCTGGGGGGAGACCCAGCACTTC
TRBV2	TRBJ1-1	few	TRBD1	CASRGPGQRFAEAFF	TGTGCCAGCAGGGGACCGGGACAGAGGTTTGCTGAAGCTTTCTTT
TRBV20-1	TRBJ2-2	.	.	CSARVQTGGTGELFF	TGCAGTGCTAGAGTACAAACCGGAGGGACCGGGGAGCTGTTTTTT
TRBV7-6	TRBJ1-6	many	.	CASSEGSSYNSPLHF	TGTGCCAGCAGCGAGGGTAGCTCCTATAATTCACCCCTCCACTTT
TRBV9	TRBJ2-3	.	.	CASTPLSVRARDTQYF	TGTGCCAGCACCCCCCTATCTGTCCGAGCGAGAGATACGCAGTATTTT
TRBV4-1	TRBJ2-5	few	.	CASSQEGYLGQLETQYF	TGCGCCAGCAGCCAAGAGGGTTATTTGGGGCAGTTAGAGACCCAGTACTTC
TRBV5-1	TRBJ2-5	.	TRBD2	CASTYRAGEETQYF	TGCGCCAGCACCTACCGAGCGGGGGAAGAGACCCAGTACTTC
TRBV4-3	TRBJ1-6	.	TRBD1	CASSQDRQGVLLDNSPLHF	TGCGCCAGCAGCCAAGATCGGCAGGGGGTTTTGTTGGATAATTCACCCCTCCACTTT
TRBV6-6	TRBJ1-1	.	.	CAATGGLTEAFF	TGTGCCGCAACGGGGGGGCTCACTGAAGCTTTCTTT
TRBV16	TRBJ1-2	.	.	CASSQTSSYGYTF	TGTGCCAGCAGCCAGACATCCTCCTATGGCTACACCTTC
TRBV7-6	TRBJ2-1	many	TRBD2	CASSSAGGNEQFF	TGTGCCAGCAGCTCAGCGGGGGGGAATGAGCAGTTCTTC
TRBV7-2	TRBJ1-6	many	TRBD1	CASRAGQGASPLHF	TGTGCCAGCAGAGCCGGACAGGGTGCATCACCCCTCCACTTT
TRBV7-8	TRBJ2-5	many	TRBD1	CASSYTGGQETQYF	TGTGCCAGCAGCTATACAGGGGGGCAAGAGACCCAGTACTTC
TRBV6-6	TRBJ1-1	few	.	CASSYSEGLSEAFF	TGTGCCAGCAGTTACTCGGAGGGATTGTCTGAAGCTTTCTTT
TRBV5-6	TRBJ2-1	.	TRBD2	CASSFFGTSGGAEYNEQFF	TGTGCCAGCAGCTTCTTCGGGACTAGCGGGGGGGCAGAGTACAATGAGCAGTTCTTC
TRBV12-3/TRBV12-4	TRBJ2-3	many	.	CASNWGGHADTQYF	TGTGCCAGCAACTGGGGGGGGCACGCAGATACGCAGTATTTT
TRBV6-6	TRBJ2-5	.	.	CASNPSREDFATQYF	TGTGCCAGCAACCCCTCCAGGGAGGATTTTGCGACCCAGTACTTC
TRBV25-1	TRBJ1-1	.	.	CVSSELLGNTEAFF	TGTGTCAGCAGTGAATTGCTGGGGAACACTGAAGCTTTCTTT
TRBV9	TRBJ1-2	.	.	CASEQGGYGYTF	TGTGCCAGCGAACAGGGAGGTTACGGCTACACCTTC
TRBV5-4	TRBJ2-7	.	.	CASSPSSDEQYF	TGTGCCAGCAGCCCCTCCAGCGACGAGCAGTACTTC
TRBV2	TRBJ2-3	.	TRBD1	CASQNRGYLLKSTTDTQYF	TGTGCCAGCCAAAACAGGGGCTATCTTCTGAAGTCCACCACAGATACGCAGTATTTT
TRBV6-1	TRBJ2-1	few	.	CASSEVVFYNEQFF	TGTGCCAGCAGTGAAGTGGTATTCTACAATGAGCAGTTCTTC
TRBV10-1	TRBJ1-2	few	.	CASSAGTGGYGYTF	TGCGCCAGCAGCGCCGGGACGGGAGGCTATGGCTACACCTTC
TRBV9	TRBJ2-3	.	TRBD1	CASSVRQGWENTDTQYF	TGTGCCAGCAGCGTCAGACAGGGTTGGGAGAACACAGATACGCAGTATTTT